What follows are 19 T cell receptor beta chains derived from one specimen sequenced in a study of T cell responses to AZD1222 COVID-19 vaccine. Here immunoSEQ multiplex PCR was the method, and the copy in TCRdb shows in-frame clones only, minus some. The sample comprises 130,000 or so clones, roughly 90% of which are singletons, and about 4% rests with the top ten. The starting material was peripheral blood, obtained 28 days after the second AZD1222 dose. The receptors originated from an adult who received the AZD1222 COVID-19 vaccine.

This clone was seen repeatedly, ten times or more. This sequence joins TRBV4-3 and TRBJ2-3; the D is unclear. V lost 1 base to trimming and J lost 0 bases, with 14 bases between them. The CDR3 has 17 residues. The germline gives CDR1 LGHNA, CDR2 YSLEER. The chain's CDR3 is CASSQAGPISSTDTQYF. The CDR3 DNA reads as TGCGCCAGCAGCCAAGCCGGTCCGATATCTAGCACAGATACGCAGTATTTT.

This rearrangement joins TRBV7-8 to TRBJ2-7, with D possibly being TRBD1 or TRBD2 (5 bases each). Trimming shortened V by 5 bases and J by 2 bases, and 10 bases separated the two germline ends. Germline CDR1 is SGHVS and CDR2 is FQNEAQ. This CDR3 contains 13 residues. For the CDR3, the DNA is TGTGCCAGCAGCCAGGGACCAACCTACGAGCAGTACTTC. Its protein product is CASSQGPTYEQYF.

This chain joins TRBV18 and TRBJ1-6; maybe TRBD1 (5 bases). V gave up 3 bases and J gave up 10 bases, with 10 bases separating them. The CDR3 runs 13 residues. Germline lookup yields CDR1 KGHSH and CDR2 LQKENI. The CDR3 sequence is CASSPGRDSPLHF. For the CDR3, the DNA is TGTGCCAGCTCACCTGGGAGGGACTCACCCCTCCACTTT.

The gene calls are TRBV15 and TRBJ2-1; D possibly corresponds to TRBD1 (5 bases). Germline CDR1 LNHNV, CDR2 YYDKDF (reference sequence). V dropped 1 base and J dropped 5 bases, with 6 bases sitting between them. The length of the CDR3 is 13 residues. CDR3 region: CATSRGQNNEQFF. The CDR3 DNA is TGTGCCACCAGCAGAGGACAGAACAATGAGCAGTTCTTC.

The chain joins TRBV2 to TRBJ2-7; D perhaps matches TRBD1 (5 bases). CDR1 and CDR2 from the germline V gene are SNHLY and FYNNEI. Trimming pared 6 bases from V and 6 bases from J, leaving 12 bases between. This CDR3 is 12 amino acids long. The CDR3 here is CASRKDSFEQYF. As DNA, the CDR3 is TGTGCCAGCAGGAAAGACAGTTTCGAGCAGTACTTC. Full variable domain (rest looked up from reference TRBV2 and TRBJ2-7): EPEVTQTPSHQVTQMGQEVILRCVPISNHLYFYWYRQILGQKVEFLVSFYNNEISEKSEIFDDQFSVERPDGSNFTLKIRSTKLEDSAMYFCASRKDSFEQYFGPGTRLTVT.

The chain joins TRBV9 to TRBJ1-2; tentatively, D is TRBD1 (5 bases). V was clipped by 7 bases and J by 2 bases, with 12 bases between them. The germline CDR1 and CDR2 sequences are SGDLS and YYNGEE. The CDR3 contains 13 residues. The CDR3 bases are TGTGCCAGCGGGGCCGGGCCCAACTATGGCTACACCTTC. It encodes CASGAGPNYGYTF.

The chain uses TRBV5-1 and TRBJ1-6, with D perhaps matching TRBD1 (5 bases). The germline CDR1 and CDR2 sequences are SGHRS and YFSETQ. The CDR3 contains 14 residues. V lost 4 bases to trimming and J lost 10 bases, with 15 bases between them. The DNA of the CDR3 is TGCGCCAGCAGCCGTGGACATCTCGGGTCACCCCTCCACTTT. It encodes CASSRGHLGSPLHF.

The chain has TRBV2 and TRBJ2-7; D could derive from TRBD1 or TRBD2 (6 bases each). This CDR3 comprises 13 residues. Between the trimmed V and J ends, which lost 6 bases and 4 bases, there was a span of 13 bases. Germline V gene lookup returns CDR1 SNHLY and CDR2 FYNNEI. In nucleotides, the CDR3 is TGTGCCAGCAGCGGTCCGGGGGCTTACGAGCAGTACTTC. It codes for CASSGPGAYEQYF.

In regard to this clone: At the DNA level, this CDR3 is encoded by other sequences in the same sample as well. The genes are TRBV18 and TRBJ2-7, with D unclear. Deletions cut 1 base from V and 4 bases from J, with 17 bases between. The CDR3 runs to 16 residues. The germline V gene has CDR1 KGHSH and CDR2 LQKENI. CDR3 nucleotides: TGTGCCAGCTCACCACTGCCCTCCGACCAACTTTACGAGCAGTACTTC. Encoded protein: CASSPLPSDQLYEQYF. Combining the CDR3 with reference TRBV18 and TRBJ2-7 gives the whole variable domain NAGVMQNPRHLVRRRGQEARLRCSPMKGHSHVYWYRQLPEEGLKFMVYLQKENIIDESGMPKERFSAEFPKEGPSILRIQQVVRGDSAAYFCASSPLPSDQLYEQYFGPGTRLTVT.

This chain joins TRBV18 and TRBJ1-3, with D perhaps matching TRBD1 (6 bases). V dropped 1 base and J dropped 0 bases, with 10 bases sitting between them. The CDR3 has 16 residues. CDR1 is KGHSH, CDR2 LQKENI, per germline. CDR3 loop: CASSPLTGNSGNTIYF. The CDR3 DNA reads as TGTGCCAGCTCACCACTTACAGGGAACTCTGGAAACACCATATATTTT.

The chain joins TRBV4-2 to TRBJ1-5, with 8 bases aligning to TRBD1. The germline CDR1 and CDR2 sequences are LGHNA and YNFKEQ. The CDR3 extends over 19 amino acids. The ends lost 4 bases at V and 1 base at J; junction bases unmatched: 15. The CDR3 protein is CASSPETGVLSTSNQPQHF. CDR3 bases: TGTGCCAGCAGCCCCGAGACAGGGGTGCTGAGTACGAGCAATCAGCCCCAGCATTTT.

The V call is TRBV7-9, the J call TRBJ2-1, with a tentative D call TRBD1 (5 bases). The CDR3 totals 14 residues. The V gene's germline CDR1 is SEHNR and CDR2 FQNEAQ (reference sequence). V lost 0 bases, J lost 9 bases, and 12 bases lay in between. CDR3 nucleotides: TGTGCCAGCAGCTTAGCGGGGATAAGGGGTGAGCAGTTCTTC. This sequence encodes CASSLAGIRGEQFF.

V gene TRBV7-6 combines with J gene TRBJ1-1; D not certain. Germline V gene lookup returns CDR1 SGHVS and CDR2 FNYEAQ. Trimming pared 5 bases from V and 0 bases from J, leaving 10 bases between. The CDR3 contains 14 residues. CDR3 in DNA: TGTGCCAGCAGCCCCAGTTCCCTGAACACTGAAGCTTTCTTT. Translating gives CASSPSSLNTEAFF.

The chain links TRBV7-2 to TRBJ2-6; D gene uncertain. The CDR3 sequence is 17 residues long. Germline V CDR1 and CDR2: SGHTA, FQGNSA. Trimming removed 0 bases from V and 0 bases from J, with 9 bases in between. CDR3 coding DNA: TGTGCCAGCAGCTTAGCCATCCGGGTCTCTGGGGCCAACGTCCTGACTTTC. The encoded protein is CASSLAIRVSGANVLTF.

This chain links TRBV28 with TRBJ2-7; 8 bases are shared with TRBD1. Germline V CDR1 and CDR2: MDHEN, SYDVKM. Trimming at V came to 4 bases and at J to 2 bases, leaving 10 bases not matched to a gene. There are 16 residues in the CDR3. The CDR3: CASSSPGQGAAYEQYF. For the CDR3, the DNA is TGTGCCAGCAGTTCCCCTGGACAGGGTGCCGCCTACGAGCAGTACTTC.

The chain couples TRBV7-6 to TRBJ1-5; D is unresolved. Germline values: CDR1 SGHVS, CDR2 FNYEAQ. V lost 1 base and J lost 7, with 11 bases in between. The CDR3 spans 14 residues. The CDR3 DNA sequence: TGTGCCAGCAGCTTAGATGGGTGGAGCCAGCCCCAGCATTTT. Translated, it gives CASSLDGWSQPQHF. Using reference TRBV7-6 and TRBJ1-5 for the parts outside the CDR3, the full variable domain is GAGVSQSPRYKVTKRGQDVALRCDPISGHVSLYWYRQALGQGPEFLTYFNYEAQQDKSGLPNDRFSAERPEGSISTLTIQRTEQRDSAMYRCASSLDGWSQPQHFGDGTRLSIL.

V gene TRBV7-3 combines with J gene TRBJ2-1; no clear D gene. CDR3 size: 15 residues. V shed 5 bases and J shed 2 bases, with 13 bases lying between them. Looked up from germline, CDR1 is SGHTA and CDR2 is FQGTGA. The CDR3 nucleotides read TGTGCCAGCAGCACCGACCCTTCAACCTACAATGAGCAGTTCTTC. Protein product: CASSTDPSTYNEQFF. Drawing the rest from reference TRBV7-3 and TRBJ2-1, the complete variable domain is GAGVSQTPSNKVTEKGKYVELRCDPISGHTALYWYRQSLGQGPEFLIYFQGTGAADDSGLPNDRFFAVRPEGSVSTLKIQRTERGDSAVYLCASSTDPSTYNEQFFGPGTRLTVL.

DNA for the CDR3: TGTGCCAGTAGTCTATTTGGCGATGGCTACACCTTC. It yields the protein CASSLFGDGYTF. The chain recombines TRBV19 with TRBJ1-2; D ambiguous. Looked up from germline, CDR1 is LNHDA and CDR2 is SQIVND (reference sequence). The V gene lost 5 bases and the J gene lost 6 bases, with 10 bases spanning the gap. CDR3 length equals 12 residues.

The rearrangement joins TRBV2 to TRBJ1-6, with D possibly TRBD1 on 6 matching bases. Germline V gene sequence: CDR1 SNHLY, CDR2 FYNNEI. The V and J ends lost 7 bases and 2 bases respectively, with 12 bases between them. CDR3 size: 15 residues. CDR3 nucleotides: TGTGCCAGCACCAGACAGGATGCCTATAATTCACCCCTCCACTTT. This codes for CASTRQDAYNSPLHF. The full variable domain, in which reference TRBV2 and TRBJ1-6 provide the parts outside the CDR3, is EPEVTQTPSHQVTQMGQEVILRCVPISNHLYFYWYRQILGQKVEFLVSFYNNEISEKSEIFDDQFSVERPDGSNFTLKIRSTKLEDSAMYFCASTRQDAYNSPLHFGNGTRLTVT.